The 30 T cell receptor beta chains below all came from one sample that was sequenced in a study of T cell repertoires in ileal Crohn's disease. Regarding time point: proximal margin of the surgical specimen (macroscopically non-inflamed). Profiling relied on immunoSEQ multiplex PCR, and the TCRdb table lists in-frame clones only, not all of them. The sample holds under 7,500 clones; roughly 78% are singletons and the top ten take around 29%. Sequences were obtained from ileal tissue. Source of these receptors: an adult with Crohn's disease.

This clone was seen only once. The chain has TRBV5-6 and TRBJ1-2; D gene unclear. The CDR3 covers 13 residues. Germline V gives CDR1 SGHDT, CDR2 YYEEEE. Trimming took off 4 bases at V and 8 bases at J, with 15 bases between the two ends. The CDR3 DNA reads as TGTGCCAGCAGCCCTGAGACGATAGTCGGCTACACCTTC. It is translated as CASSPETIVGYTF.

This clone has a handful of counts. An end of the junction differs from the germline gene, which may be a read error. The J gene is TRBJ2-7, the V gene TRBV7-7, with a tentative D call TRBD1 (6 bases). The CDR3 runs 15 residues. Germline CDR1 SSHAT, CDR2 FNYEAQ (reference sequence). CDR3 loop: CASSLPGQISYEQYF. The CDR3 bases are TGTGCTAGCAGCTTACCCGGACAGATCTCCTACGAGCAGTACTTC.

This clone is a singleton in its sample. This chain connects TRBV6-5 to TRBJ1-1, with D hard to call. The CDR3 sequence is 14 residues long. V lost 2 bases to trimming and J lost 1 base, with 8 bases between them. Germline CDR1 MNHEY, CDR2 SVGAGI. The CDR3 loop is CASSYIPTNTEAFF. CDR3 nucleotides: TGTGCCAGCAGTTACATACCCACGAACACTGAAGCTTTCTTT.

This clone occurred a few times. The chain combines TRBV6-6 with TRBJ2-7; D could derive from TRBD1 or TRBD2 (5 bases each). CDR1 and CDR2 from the germline V gene are MNHNY and SVGAGI (reference sequence). The CDR3 consists of 16 residues. Trimming stripped 5 bases from V and 6 bases from J, with 23 bases between. The CDR3 nucleotides read TGTGCCAGCAGTATGAATCGGGGCAGGCAAAGCGGCGAGCAGTACTTC. Its protein is CASSMNRGRQSGEQYF.

The genes are TRBV7-9 and TRBJ2-7, with D unresolved. Germline CDR1 is SEHNR and CDR2 is FQNEAQ (reference sequence). Between the trimmed V and J ends, which lost 4 bases and 4 bases, there was a span of 11 bases. The CDR3 consists of 13 residues. The CDR3 region has the DNA TGTGCCAGCAGCTCCCCTCGAAGGTACGAGCAGTACTTC. It specifies CASSSPRRYEQYF.

The chain joins TRBV28 to TRBJ2-7; the D is unclear. The V gene lost 6 bases and the J gene lost 9 bases, with 12 bases spanning the gap. Germline V CDR1 and CDR2: MDHEN, SYDVKM. CDR3 length: 11 residues. CDR3 region: CASSLALGQYF. CDR3 nucleotides: TGTGCCAGCAGCTTAGCACTCGGGCAGTACTTC.

The rearrangement uses TRBV6-5 and TRBJ2-1; perhaps TRBD1 as D (6 bases). Per the germline V gene, CDR1 is MNHEY and CDR2 is SVGAGI. The germline V and J ends were trimmed by 4 bases and 6 bases, with 13 bases remaining between them. The CDR3 is 14 residues long. The CDR3 loop reads CASSSGTRTNEQFF. For the CDR3, the DNA is TGTGCCAGCAGTTCGGGGACACGGACCAATGAGCAGTTCTTC.

This chain uses TRBV5-5 with TRBJ1-5; possibly TRBD1 for D (6 bases). Looked up from germline, CDR1 is SGHKS and CDR2 is YYEKEE (reference sequence). The CDR3 length is 14 residues. Trimming shortened V by 2 bases and J by 4 bases, and 10 bases separated the two germline ends. The CDR3 region is CASSFWGQNQPQHF. The CDR3 DNA is TGTGCCAGCAGCTTTTGGGGACAAAATCAGCCCCAGCATTTT.

This clone was observed a single time. This chain connects TRBV28 to TRBJ2-3; the D is unclear. Germline assignment: CDR1 MDHEN and CDR2 SYDVKM. This CDR3 contains 15 residues. Between the trimmed V and J ends, which lost 3 bases and 2 bases, there was a span of 12 bases. DNA for the CDR3: TGTGCCAGCAGTTTCGCTGGCAGATCCACAGATACGCAGTATTTT. Translating it yields CASSFAGRSTDTQYF.

This rearrangement joins TRBV19 to TRBJ2-7; 7 nucleotides agree with TRBD1. The germline V gene encodes CDR1 LNHDA and CDR2 SQIVND (reference sequence). Losses at the gene ends were 10 bases for V and 1 base for J; bases not matched to a gene: 7. The CDR3 has 13 amino acids. CDR3 sequence reads: CAINPTGSYEQYF. In DNA, the CDR3 is TGTGCCATAAATCCGACAGGGTCCTACGAGCAGTACTTC.

The V gene is TRBV7-2, the J gene TRBJ2-5; 8 bases match TRBD2. CDR3 size: 13 residues. V was pared by 4 bases and J by 8 bases, with 6 bases of the junction left unmatched. CDR1 is SGHTA, CDR2 FQGNSA, per germline. CDR3 nucleotide sequence: TGTGCCAGCAGCTCCGGGACTAGAGAAACCCAGTACTTC. Encoded protein: CASSSGTRETQYF.

The rearrangement joins TRBV10-2 to TRBJ2-5, with 7 nucleotides matching TRBD2. The V segment lost 4 bases and the J segment 4 bases; nucleotides outside the gene matches: 3. The CDR3 contains 13 residues. The germline V gene has CDR1 WSHSY and CDR2 SAAADI. CDR3 in amino acids: CASSGGGLETQYF. The CDR3 bases are TGCGCCAGCAGTGGGGGAGGGTTAGAGACCCAGTACTTC.

This chain links TRBV7-6 with TRBJ1-1, with 7 nucleotides matching TRBD1. The V and J ends lost 3 bases and 3 bases, in that order; junction bases with no gene match: 1. The germline V gene encodes CDR1 SGHVS and CDR2 FNYEAQ. This CDR3 has 13 residues. CDR3: CASSFGQDTEAFF. The DNA for the CDR3 is TGTGCCAGCAGCTTCGGACAGGACACTGAAGCTTTCTTT.

Within the sample, this clone is medium-sized (0.01 to 0.1%). V and J are TRBV5-4 and TRBJ1-6; a possible D gene is TRBD1 (6 bases). Germline V CDR1 and CDR2: SGHNT, YYREEE (reference sequence). The CDR3 covers 15 residues. Between the trimmed V and J ends, which lost 4 bases and 7 bases, there was a span of 15 bases. As DNA, the CDR3 is TGTGCCAGCAGCCCAGCGGGGGCATGGAATTCACCCCTCCACTTT. Its translation: CASSPAGAWNSPLHF. The full variable domain, completed using reference TRBV5-4 and TRBJ1-6, is ETGVTQSPTHLIKTRGQQVTLRCSSQSGHNTVSWYQQALGQGPQFIFQYYREEENGRGNFPPRFSGLQFPNYSSELNVNALELDDSALYLCASSPAGAWNSPLHFGNGTRLTVT.

The chain has TRBV29-1 and TRBJ2-1, with 14 bases that match TRBD2. The CDR3 is made up of 15 amino acids. CDR1 is SQVTM, CDR2 ANQGSEA, per germline. V was pared by 6 bases and J by 7 bases, with 8 bases of the junction left unmatched. The CDR3 nucleotides are TGCAGCGTCGGAGGGACTAGCGGGAGTCGGAATGAGCAGTTCTTC. This codes for CSVGGTSGSRNEQFF.

The rearrangement links TRBV28 to TRBJ1-2; D gene unclear. The CDR3 has 12 residues. V was shortened by 5 bases and J by 0 bases, with 4 bases between the two germline ends. CDR1 is MDHEN, CDR2 SYDVKM, per germline. The CDR3 region is CASSGPNYGYTF. DNA for the CDR3: TGTGCCAGCAGTGGTCCTAACTATGGCTACACCTTC.

V is TRBV28 and J is TRBJ2-6; D is possibly TRBD1 (6 bases). This CDR3 is built from 16 residues. CDR1 is MDHEN and CDR2 is SYDVKM in the germline V gene. V lost 7 bases, J lost 0 bases, and 13 bases lay in between. The CDR3 nucleotides are TGTGCCAGCACCCAGGCAGGGGCCTCTGGGGCCAACGTCCTGACTTTC. As protein: CASTQAGASGANVLTF.

In DNA, the CDR3 is TGTGCCAGCAGTGACTCGGACACCGGGGAGCTGTTTTTT. Translating gives CASSDSDTGELFF. The chain recombines TRBV6-4 with TRBJ2-2; D is unresolved. V was pared by 0 bases and J by 3 bases, with 2 bases between. Germline-derived CDR1 and CDR2 are MRHNA and SNTAGT. CDR3 length: 13 residues.

This clone was observed once. The genes are TRBV27 and TRBJ2-7; D is unresolved. This CDR3 region has 11 residues. CDR1 is MNHEY, CDR2 SMNVEV, per germline (reference sequence). The V end lost 4 bases, the J end lost 4 bases, and 5 bases lay between the germline ends. The CDR3 region is CASSSFYEQYF. For the CDR3, the DNA is TGTGCCAGCAGTTCATTTTACGAGCAGTACTTC.

This clone was observed a handful of times. The chain has TRBV5-1 and TRBJ2-1; 8 bases agree with TRBD2. J lost 9 bases, V lost 0 bases, and 8 bases had no gene match. The CDR3 length is 15 residues. Germline V gives CDR1 SGHRS, CDR2 YFSETQ. The CDR3 bases are TGCGCCAGCAGCTTGGGGGGGACTAGTGGAATTGAGCAGTTCTTC. Protein product: CASSLGGTSGIEQFF.

This clone was seen only a few times. The chain joins TRBV28 to TRBJ2-3, with D perhaps being TRBD1 or TRBD2 (5 bases each). The CDR3 length is 14 residues. Trimming stripped 2 bases from V and 2 bases from J, with 8 bases between. Germline loops: CDR1 MDHEN, CDR2 SYDVKM. The CDR3 protein is CASSLGGTTDTQYF. The CDR3 bases are TGTGCCAGCAGTTTAGGGGGAACCACAGATACGCAGTATTTT.

The chain is built from TRBV6-1 and TRBJ1-2; no clear D gene. The CDR3 totals 15 residues. Deletions cut 11 bases from V and 2 bases from J, with 21 bases between. CDR1 is MNHNS, CDR2 SASEGT, per germline. The CDR3 is CAARVYLEGNYGYTF. The CDR3 region has the DNA TGTGCCGCAAGGGTCTATTTAGAAGGGAACTATGGCTACACCTTC.

V is TRBV7-9 and J is TRBJ1-2, with D tentatively TRBD1 (5 bases). Germline lookup yields CDR1 SEHNR and CDR2 FQNEAQ (reference sequence). The CDR3 totals 16 residues. The ends were cut back, 4 bases at V and 7 bases at J, with 22 bases in the middle. The chain's CDR3 is CASSSGARGAPTGYTF. In nucleotides, the CDR3 is TGTGCCAGCAGCTCCGGCGCACGGGGCGCCCCAACTGGCTACACCTTC.

The DNA of the CDR3 is TGTGCCAGCAGTGACCCCCCCCAGGTTCCCTACGAGCAGTACTTC. Residues: CASSDPPQVPYEQYF. The chain couples TRBV6-4 to TRBJ2-7; the D is unclear. Germline CDR1 is MRHNA and CDR2 is SNTAGT. The CDR3 covers 15 residues. V was pared by 2 bases and J by 2 bases, with 13 bases between.

On this clone itself: This CDR3 is also generated by other DNA sequences in the sample. The chain employs TRBV19 and TRBJ1-2; 7 bases line up with TRBD1. With V trimmed by 6 bases and J by 2 bases, 3 bases remained unmatched. The CDR3 runs to 13 residues. Germline-derived CDR1 and CDR2 are LNHDA and SQIVND (reference sequence). CDR3 bases: TGTGCCAGTAGCCTGACAGGGAACTATGGCTACACCTTC. Translation gives CASSLTGNYGYTF.

This chain links TRBV2 with TRBJ2-1, with a weak D call TRBD2 (5 bases). The CDR3 runs 14 residues. The germline V gene encodes CDR1 SNHLY and CDR2 FYNNEI. Between the trimmed V and J ends, which lost 1 base and 1 base, there was a span of 5 bases. The CDR3 DNA is TGTGCCAGCAGTGAAGGGGAGTCCTACAATGAGCAGTTCTTC. This codes for CASSEGESYNEQFF.

This rearrangement joins TRBV9 to TRBJ1-2; D is possibly TRBD1 (6 bases). Trimming removed 1 base at V and 8 bases at J, with 18 bases between. Germline assignment: CDR1 SGDLS and CDR2 YYNGEE. The CDR3 loop spans 15 amino acids. CDR3 bases: TGTGCCAGCAGCGTACCCGAGGGGGGCCCTAAAGGCTACACCTTC. Encoded protein: CASSVPEGGPKGYTF.

The chain combines TRBV5-1 with TRBJ2-3, with D hard to call. The CDR3 has 14 amino acids. Looked up from germline, CDR1 is SGHRS and CDR2 is YFSETQ. V lost 3 bases and J 4 bases, leaving 12 bases between the germline ends. The CDR3 loop reads CASSSFHPADTQYF. In DNA form, the CDR3 reads TGCGCCAGCAGCTCCTTCCATCCCGCAGATACGCAGTATTTT.

V gene TRBV6-1 combines with J gene TRBJ2-3; D could derive from TRBD1 or TRBD2 (5 bases each). V lost 3 bases and J lost 0, with 13 bases in between. Germline V gene sequence: CDR1 MNHNS, CDR2 SASEGT. This CDR3 comprises 16 residues. CDR3 nucleotides: TGTGCCAGCAGTGAGGGGACGGCGCCTAGCACAGATACGCAGTATTTT. Its protein product is CASSEGTAPSTDTQYF.

The chain uses TRBV10-1 and TRBJ2-3; D not certain. Trimming cost V 3 bases and J 6 bases, with 13 bases left between them. The CDR3 sequence is 14 residues long. CDR1 is WNHNN and CDR2 is SYGVQD in the germline V gene (reference sequence). The CDR3 nucleotides are TGCGCCAGCAGTGACTTAAAGAAAAGCGATACGCAGTATTTT. Amino acid sequence: CASSDLKKSDTQYF.